The rows below give T cell receptor beta chains drawn from one sample of a study of naive CD8 T cells in extremely preterm neonates. TCRdb's copy holds only in-frame clones and misses some; the assay was immunoSEQ multiplex PCR. The table has about 7,100 clones, around 98% seen once. The specimen was naive CD8+ T cells from blood. These receptors were obtained from a human donor in good health. CDR3s include the opening cysteine and the closing phenylalanine or tryptophan. Each record gives: clone size, V gene, D gene, J gene, CDR3 protein, CDR3 DNA. The D gene is left open where the match is weak. A clone size is listed for some rows: how often the clone was seen (once, few, many), or a class if it is expanded.

.	TRBV29-1	TRBD1	TRBJ2-7	CSVVQGATHEQYF	TGCAGCGTTGTACAGGGGGCCACTCACGAGCAGTACTTC
.	TRBV19	TRBD2	TRBJ2-7	CASSSGSNSYEQYF	TGTGCCAGTAGTAGCGGGAGCAACTCCTACGAGCAGTACTTC
.	TRBV5-4	.	TRBJ1-1	CASAQGRGSGGTEAFF	TGTGCCAGCGCCCAGGGGAGGGGTAGCGGGGGCACTGAAGCTTTCTTT
.	TRBV4-1	TRBD1	TRBJ2-7	CASTYFSGQTYEQYF	TGCGCCAGCACCTACTTCTCGGGACAGACCTACGAGCAGTACTTC
.	TRBV6-5	.	TRBJ1-2	CASSYKGRGNAGYTF	TGTGCCAGCAGTTACAAGGGCAGGGGTAATGCTGGCTACACCTTC
.	TRBV27	TRBD1	TRBJ1-5	CASRGGTALNQPQHF	TGTGCCAGCCGAGGGGGGACAGCCCTCAATCAGCCCCAGCATTTT
.	TRBV28	.	TRBJ1-1	CASSFKLGDTEAFF	TGTGCCAGCAGTTTCAAATTGGGAGACACTGAAGCTTTCTTT
.	TRBV2	TRBD1	TRBJ2-1	CASRKDRSSYNEQFF	TGTGCCAGCAGAAAGGACAGGAGCTCCTACAATGAGCAGTTCTTC
.	TRBV7-8	.	TRBJ2-1	CASSLLADNYNEQFF	TGTGCCAGCAGCTTATTAGCGGATAACTACAATGAGCAGTTCTTC
.	TRBV4-2	TRBD2	TRBJ2-2	CASSQVGGGYTGELFF	TGTGCCAGCAGCCAAGTTGGGGGGGGATACACCGGGGAGCTGTTTTTT
.	TRBV30	.	TRBJ1-2	CAWSHTTRGVNYGYTF	TGTGCCTGGAGCCATACCACTCGGGGAGTCAACTATGGCTACACCTTC
.	TRBV30	TRBD1	TRBJ2-7	CAWSPGPGQGPYEQYF	TGTGCCTGGAGTCCCGGGCCGGGACAGGGTCCCTACGAGCAGTACTTC
.	TRBV4-2	.	TRBJ2-1	CASSQEGGGNEQFF	TGTGCCAGCAGCCAAGAGGGAGGGGGCAATGAGCAGTTCTTC
.	TRBV9	.	TRBJ1-5	CASSAQGGNQPQHF	TGTGCCAGCAGCGCCCAGGGAGGGAATCAGCCCCAGCATTTT
.	TRBV4-1	.	TRBJ2-1	CASSQSLLTSDERYNEQFF	TGCGCCAGCAGCCAGAGTCTTTTGACATCCGACGAACGGTACAATGAGCAGTTCTTC
.	TRBV7-8	.	TRBJ1-2	CASSLAEGYTF	TGTGCCAGCAGCTTAGCGGAGGGCTACACCTTC
.	TRBV7-9	TRBD1	TRBJ2-7	CASRGTESYEQYF	TGTGCCAGCAGAGGGACAGAGTCCTACGAGCAGTACTTC
.	TRBV7-2	.	TRBJ1-4	CASSRPNTGEKLFF	TGTGCCAGCAGCCGTCCAAACACGGGTGAAAAACTGTTTTTT
.	TRBV7-2	.	TRBJ2-7	CASSPRDTVPIRQF	TGTGCCAGCAGCCCCCGGGACACAGTACCAATCCGCCAATTC
.	TRBV20-1	.	TRBJ1-1	CSANRETEAFF	TGCAGTGCGAACAGGGAAACTGAAGCTTTCTTT
.	TRBV12-1	.	TRBJ2-1	CASSFGREGDDEQFF	TGTGCCAGCAGCTTTGGACGGGAGGGGGACGATGAGCAGTTCTTC
.	TRBV7-9	.	TRBJ2-7	CASSLGGGSSYEQYF	TGTGCCAGCAGCTTAGGCGGAGGATCTTCCTACGAGCAGTACTTC
.	TRBV4-2	.	TRBJ2-2	CASSQENLGTGELFF	TGTGCCAGCAGCCAAGAGAACCTAGGCACCGGGGAGCTGTTTTTT
once	TRBV11-1	TRBD1	TRBJ1-2	CASSLGTGAAGGYTF	TGTGCCAGCAGCTTAGGGACAGGCGCAGCGGGTGGCTACACCTTC
.	TRBV11-2	.	TRBJ2-2	CASSLAGAGELFF	TGTGCCAGCAGCTTAGCGGGGGCCGGGGAGCTGTTTTTT
once	TRBV10-3	.	TRBJ1-5	CAISPLQTATGNQPQHF	TGTGCCATCAGTCCGTTACAAACAGCAACGGGCAATCAGCCCCAGCATTTT
.	TRBV28	TRBD1	TRBJ1-1	CASRHQNRGNTEAFF	TGTGCCAGCAGGCATCAAAACAGGGGGAACACTGAAGCTTTCTTT
.	TRBV7-9	TRBD2	TRBJ2-5	CASRITSGRAEDTQYF	TGTGCCAGCAGAATTACTAGCGGGAGGGCCGAAGATACCCAGTACTTC
.	TRBV19	.	TRBJ2-2	CASGAGSSTGELFF	TGTGCCAGTGGTGCAGGGTCTTCCACCGGGGAGCTGTTTTTT
.	TRBV2	TRBD2	TRBJ2-2	CASKGTSGNTGELFF	TGTGCCAGCAAGGGGACTAGCGGGAACACCGGGGAGCTGTTTTTT
.	TRBV9	.	TRBJ2-5	CASSVDHGRMGDTQYF	TGTGCCAGCAGCGTAGACCACGGGAGAATGGGAGATACCCAGTACTTC
.	TRBV30	.	TRBJ2-7	CAWSGGGRSTYEQYF	TGTGCCTGGAGTGGCGGAGGCAGGTCGACCTACGAGCAGTACTTC
.	TRBV11-2	.	TRBJ1-2	CASSAGTSYGYTF	TGTGCCAGCAGCGCTGGGACAAGCTATGGCTACACCTTC